This T cell receptor beta chain was recovered during a study of human T cells and chemical hapten exposure. Turning to the study itself: After 6 days, upper back 0.01% DPC patch tests were scored. TCR yields per sample varied, mainly owing to small pooled library volume differences. A patient group, mainly female, showed alopecia areata, totalis or universalis.

Unique molecular identifiers were attached to individual cDNA molecules during library preparation. TCRdb used MiXCR to reprocess the RACE reads, holding one entry per CDR3 protein. The sample has a few hundred thousand distinct CDR3 sequences, nearly 6.5% seen once. Indicated time point: patch test 2, 6 weeks after DPC sensitization. Treatment denoted: therapeutic diphenylcyclopropenone sensitization with weekly scalp DPC. V was shortened by 1 base and J by 2 bases, with 15 bases between the two germline ends. This CDR3 contains 17 residues. Germline V lookup: CDR1 SGHVS, CDR2 FQNEAQ. V gene TRBV7-8 combines with J gene TRBJ2-1; tentatively, D is TRBD2 (6 bases). Sequencing used whole blood, obtained in connection with sensitization to the hapten diphenylcyclopropenone (DPC). This receptor was taken from a woman in her late teens or twenties with alopecia areata. Some clones in this sample may be carry-over from other donors' samples. CDR3 in DNA: TGTGCCAGCAGCTTAGGGGCCGGGGGTTCAACCTACAATGAGCAGTTCTTC. It codes for CASSLGAGGSTYNEQFF.